These 20 T cell receptor beta chains share one sample of origin, sequenced in a study of T cells expressing NK-cell markers. From its re-call of the 5' RACE reads, TCRdb lists each CDR3 protein once, without DNA. This sample's table reports some 460,000 distinct CDR3 sequences. Sample: blood T cells: a sorted CD56 or NKG2C T cell subset, CD4+ or CD8+ T cells, or bulk PBMC T cells (not recorded which). These receptors all stem from a woman aged 45-65 years in good health.

The chain joins TRBV21-1 to TRBJ2-1; TCRdb reports TRBD2, a call that lacks DNA to check it against. TRBV21-1 constitutes a pseudogene. This CDR3 is built from 13 residues. CDR3 region: CASSSREVNEQFF.

J is TRBJ2-1 and V is TRBV24-1; TCRdb reports TRBD1, a call that lacks DNA to check it against. Germline loops: CDR1 KGHDR, CDR2 SFDVKD. The CDR3 length is 14 residues. CDR3 in amino acids: CATSDMGQGNEQFF.

The CDR3 here is CASSSIRDRVSNEQFF. The chain carries TRBV11-2 and TRBJ2-1; there is no DNA to check the TCRdb D call of TRBD1. This CDR3 region has 16 residues. The germline V gene has CDR1 SGHAT and CDR2 FQNNGV. Full variable domain (rest looked up from reference TRBV11-2 and TRBJ2-1): EAGVAQSPRYKIIEKRQSVAFWCNPISGHATLYWYQQILGQGPKLLIQFQNNGVVDDSQLPKDRFSAERLKGVDSTLKIQPAKLEDSAVYLCASSSIRDRVSNEQFFGPGTRLTVL.

The J gene is TRBJ2-1, the V gene TRBV15; TCRdb's D call of TRBD2 is untestable without DNA. The CDR3 is made up of 13 amino acids. Looked up from germline, CDR1 is LNHNV and CDR2 is YYDKDF (reference sequence). CDR3 region: CATSRDPASWSFF.

This CDR3 is CASSLLGGTGELFF. The chain links TRBV5-5 to TRBJ2-2; the TCRdb call, TRBD2, lacks DNA for checking. The germline CDR1 and CDR2 sequences are SGHKS and YYEKEE (reference sequence). This CDR3 is built from 14 residues.

The gene calls are TRBV5-1 and TRBJ2-3; the D gene TCRdb calls, TRBD2, cannot be checked with no DNA. CDR1 and CDR2 from the germline V gene are SGHRS and YFSETQ. CDR3 length: 20 residues. The CDR3 sequence: CASSAPKGLADPSSTDTQYF.

The rearrangement joins TRBV20-1 to TRBJ2-4. The CDR3 covers 12 residues. The germline V gene has CDR1 DFQATT and CDR2 SNEGSKA (reference sequence). This chain's CDR3 is CSARSLSPFQYF.

The chain couples TRBV29-1 to TRBJ2-1; TCRdb's assignment of TRBD1 cannot be checked, as there is no DNA. Per the germline V gene, CDR1 is SQVTM and CDR2 is ANQGSEA. CDR3 length: 18 residues. This CDR3 reads CSVNGAGSRNLNYNEQFF.

The rearrangement links TRBV20-1 to TRBJ1-4; lacking DNA, the TRBD1 call made by TCRdb goes unchecked. CDR1 is DFQATT, CDR2 SNEGSKA, per germline (reference sequence). The CDR3 sequence is 13 residues long. CDR3 sequence: CSATPGGDEKLFF.

This CDR3 is CASRTLASSTDTQYF. The genes are TRBV2 and TRBJ2-3; TCRdb's D call of TRBD2 is untestable without DNA. CDR1 SNHLY and CDR2 FYNNEI come from the germline V gene. The CDR3 spans 15 residues.

The chain uses TRBV7-2 and TRBJ1-5; as DNA is missing, the TRBD1 call by TCRdb cannot be tested. Per germline, CDR1 SGHTA and CDR2 FQGNSA. The CDR3 extends over 16 amino acids. CDR3 sequence reads: CASSLFTGGGNQPQHF.

This chain uses TRBV2 with TRBJ1-6; TCRdb's assignment of TRBD1 cannot be checked, as there is no DNA. This CDR3 has 14 residues. The V gene's germline CDR1 is SNHLY and CDR2 FYNNEI. The CDR3 spells CASSRTGIDSPLHF. The full variable domain, completed using reference TRBV2 and TRBJ1-6, is EPEVTQTPSHQVTQMGQEVILRCVPISNHLYFYWYRQILGQKVEFLVSFYNNEISEKSEIFDDQFSVERPDGSNFTLKIRSTKLEDSAMYFCASSRTGIDSPLHFGNGTRLTVT.

The chain couples TRBV7-8 to TRBJ2-5; the TCRdb D gene call, TRBD1, has no DNA to confirm it. This CDR3 spans 12 amino acids. Germline V gives CDR1 SGHVS, CDR2 FQNEAQ. This CDR3 reads CATSQGEETQYF. Using reference TRBV7-8 and TRBJ2-5 for the parts outside the CDR3, the full variable domain is GAGVSQSPRYKVAKRGQDVALRCDPISGHVSLFWYQQALGQGPEFLTYFQNEAQLDKSGLPSDRFFAERPEGSVSTLKIQRTQQEDSAVYLCATSQGEETQYFGPGTRLLVL.

V gene TRBV28 combines with J gene TRBJ2-7; lacking DNA, the TRBD2 call made by TCRdb goes unchecked. Germline assignment: CDR1 MDHEN and CDR2 SYDVKM. The CDR3 contains 16 residues. CDR3 loop: CASSIRTSGEIYEQYF.

The genes are TRBV12-3 or TRBV12-4 and TRBJ1-2. CDR3 length: 15 amino acids. CDR3 sequence reads: CASSLGLSANYGYTF.

This chain uses TRBV3-1 with TRBJ2-5; without DNA, the TCRdb call of TRBD1 cannot be checked. CDR1 and CDR2 (germline): LGHDT, YNNKEL (reference sequence). The CDR3 is made up of 14 amino acids. This CDR3 reads CASSGGNNRETQYF.

The V and J genes are TRBV4-1 and TRBJ1-5; the D gene TCRdb calls, TRBD1, cannot be checked with no DNA. The germline V gene has CDR1 MGHRA and CDR2 YSYEKL. The CDR3 loop spans 14 amino acids. CDR3 protein: CASSHPHDSQPQHF.

The CDR3 here is CASSRGLVRGQYF. The chain couples TRBV7-2 to TRBJ2-7; TCRdb outputs TRBD2, but without DNA this stays unchecked. This CDR3 has 13 residues. Germline CDR1 reads SGHTA; CDR2 reads FQGNSA.

J is TRBJ2-1 and V is TRBV20-1. The CDR3 contains 14 residues. Germline V gene lookup returns CDR1 DFQATT and CDR2 SNEGSKA (reference sequence). CDR3 loop: CSAPDGRFYNEQFF.

The gene calls are TRBV5-1 and TRBJ1-1; TCRdb selects TRBD1, and the lack of DNA leaves this call unchecked. Germline CDR1 is SGHRS and CDR2 is YFSETQ. The CDR3 contains 15 residues. CDR3 amino acids: CASSPDGGRGTEAFF.